This T cell receptor beta chain was identified in a study of blood T cell repertoires in COVID-19. Study in general: From T cells, B-cell-depleted T cells, or PBMCs came the material, which was cDNA or gDNA.

CDR3 size: 17 residues. Germline V gene data show CDR1 as SGHRS and CDR2 as YFSETQ. V was pared by 0 bases and J by 0 bases, with 16 bases between. Generated by immunoSEQ multiplex PCR, the TCRdb table keeps only in-frame clones and is missing some. The data show a few hundred thousand clones, 80% to 90% seen once. Categorization into cohorts depended on clinical history that participants reported. Recovered status in Cohort 3 required two negative PCRs, clearance, or symptom resolution. Material for sequencing was PBMCs or T cells enriched from blood (not recorded which). The chain recombines TRBV5-1 with TRBJ2-7; a possible D gene is TRBD2 (6 bases). The receptor comes from a man aged 25-45 years who had recovered from COVID-19. The CDR3 spells CASSLGWGDPTSYEQYF. The CDR3, as DNA: TGCGCCAGCAGCTTGGGCTGGGGGGACCCAACCTCCTACGAGCAGTACTTC.